This T cell receptor (beta chain) was recorded in a study of spatial heterogeneity in lung cancer. The wider study: Detected sequences consistently included more beta-chain ones than alpha-chain ones.

Ten or more counts support this clonotype. Its target is unknown. Overall study results and limits: At resection, ubiquitous expanded tumor TCRs appeared in blood more than at follow-up.

This sample's time point: sample taken at primary tumor resection. Unsorted whole RNA from tumor, nontumor lung or frozen PBMC underwent sequencing. Donation came from roughly 72 patients with untreated early-stage non-small cell lung cancer. The CDR3 is made up of 12 amino acids. Germline V gives CDR1 SQVTM, CDR2 ANQGSEA. The germline V and J ends were trimmed by 4 bases and 4 bases, with 8 bases remaining between them. Each CDR3 protein is one row after TCRdb ran MiXCR on the 5' RACE reads. The data hold more than 35,000 distinct CDR3 sequences, with 4% to 6% observed a single time. The TCR sequence derives from a female donor with early-stage non-small cell lung cancer. The chain couples TRBV29-1 to TRBJ2-4, with D perhaps TRBD2 (5 bases). The specimen comprised PBMCs, sampled at surgery. In nucleotides, the CDR3 is TGCAGCGTTGCGGACTGGAAAAACATTCAGTACTTC. Residues: CSVADWKNIQYF.